The clone carrying this TCR gamma chain was detected a few times. Its antigen is not identified. This DNA's translation and the protein TCRdb lists, from a much larger clone, do not match at residue 9, likely due to a read error; the protein shown is translated from the DNA. This entry belongs to a study of γδ T cells in repeated Plasmodium falciparum infection. Study results and caveats: Waves of new clonotype selection appeared after repeated controlled infections in Vdelta2-negative, largely Vdelta1+, gammadelta T cells.

TCRdb made new clone calls on the multiplex PCR reads using CATT. The repertoire holds tens of thousands of gamma-chain clones, around 2.9% seen once, with 33% in the top ten. Germline V gene data show CDR1 as EGSTGY and CDR2 as YDSYTSSV. The CDR3 is 13 amino acids. V gave up 1 base and J gave up 8 bases; unmatched junction bases: 8. Flow sorting of PBMC yielded separate Vgamma9/Vdelta2+ and Vdelta2-negative gammadelta T cell populations for bulk repertoire analysis. This sequence was found in a pool of human donors (malaria-infected and uninfected, not separated). Specimen: gamma-delta T cells from blood. The chain links TRGV4 to TRGJ1 or TRGJ2. The J gene, absent from TCRdb, was called here by matching the DNA to germline. CDR3 DNA: TGTGCCACCTGGGATGGTTCCAATCATAAGAAACTCTTT. Its translation is CATWDGSNHKKLF.